This TCR beta chain was retrieved from a study of T-cell memory formation after mild COVID-19. Per the germline V gene, CDR1 is LNHDA and CDR2 is SQIVND (reference sequence). The CDR3 length is 13 residues. With 4 bases clipped from V and 7 bases from J, the junction kept 6 bases outside the gene matches. TCRdb ran MiXCR on the 5' RACE reads and lists one entry per CDR3 protein. This table has 90,000 to 120,000 distinct CDR3 sequences, around an eighth appearing once. A remark on this clonotype: Its antigen is as yet unknown.

Overall study results and limits: Cross-reactive memory seemingly joined, as some responding clones were found in pre-infection memory.

The chain links TRBV19 to TRBJ1-1, with 7 bases fitting TRBD1. This TCR derives from a young man who had mild COVID-19 (a few samples of this study predate the infection). Cell type and time point are not known. The sample comprised PBMCs or a T cell subset sorted from them (not recorded which). CDR3 nucleotide sequence: TGTGCCAGTAGTACCCACGACAGGGTTGAAGCTTTCTTT. Its protein product is CASSTHDRVEAFF.